The 9 T cell receptor beta chains listed next were all sequenced from one sample in a study of regulatory T cells in long-lasting Graves disease. Sequencing libraries for TCR beta were prepared with iRepertoire HTBI primers and Arm-PCR of CDR3 regions. MiXCR, applied by TCRdb to the multiplex PCR reads, yields one record per CDR3 protein. This table has 400,000 to 500,000 distinct CDR3 sequences, less than 25% appearing once. The time point is: persistent/refractory GD, antithyroid drugs over 5 years with positive TRAb. The TCR library was made from RNA that had been extracted from PBMCs in TRIzol. The material sequenced was peripheral blood mononuclear cells (PBMCs), taken when the disease was refractory, from a patient treated with antithyroid drugs. The origin of the receptors is a female donor with Graves disease.

This clonotype was detected many times. The chain couples TRBV2 to TRBJ1-1; D ambiguous. V was pared by 8 bases and J by 0 bases, with 10 bases between. The germline V gene encodes CDR1 SNHLY and CDR2 FYNNEI. This CDR3 region has 13 residues. The CDR3 region is CASGWDLNTEAFF. DNA of the CDR3: TGTGCCAGCGGATGGGATTTGAACACTGAAGCTTTCTTT.

The rearrangement joins TRBV15 to TRBJ1-5, with 8 bases that match TRBD1. The CDR3 length is 15 residues. From germline, CDR1 is LNHNV and CDR2 YYDKDF (reference sequence). V was clipped by 3 bases and J by 2 bases; unmatched bases: 3. The CDR3 region is CATSSSDRGNQPQHF. CDR3 DNA: TGTGCCACCAGCAGCTCGGACAGGGGCAATCAGCCCCAGCATTTT.

There are many counts of this clonotype. The chain carries TRBV6-5 and TRBJ2-7; TRBD2 agrees at 11 bases. Germline V gives CDR1 MNHEY, CDR2 SVGAGI. Germline trimming cut 4 bases from V and 1 base from J; bases unmatched to any gene: 9. This CDR3 has 17 amino acids. CDR3 sequence (DNA): TGTGCCAGCAGTTGGCTCCCGGGACTAGCGGTTTCCTACGAGCAGTACTTC. It is translated as CASSWLPGLAVSYEQYF.

This clonotype was recorded a few times. The gene calls are TRBV24-1 and TRBJ1-1; tentatively, D is TRBD1 (6 bases). With 7 bases removed from V and 4 bases from J, the gap between germline ends came to 15 bases. The CDR3 totals 14 residues. Germline CDR1 is KGHDR and CDR2 is SFDVKD. The DNA for the CDR3 is TGTGCCACCAGAGGGGGGGCGAGGGCCACTGAAGCTTTCTTT. This sequence encodes CATRGGARATEAFF.

Concerning this clonotype itself: One end of the junction is discordant with germline, which a read error may explain. The chain uses TRBV5-5 and TRBJ2-7; 8 bases align to TRBD1. CDR1 and CDR2 (germline): SGHKS, YYEKEE (reference sequence). This CDR3 region has 17 residues. CDR3: CVSSLVGFGTGPSEQYF. The CDR3 region has the DNA TGTGTCAGCAGCTTGGTTGGCTTCGGGACAGGACCCTCCGAGCAGTACTTC.

This clonotype was detected a few times. The chain recombines TRBV18 with TRBJ2-7, with D unresolved. Germline CDR1 reads KGHSH; CDR2 reads LQKENI. The CDR3 totals 10 residues. The V end was cut by 9 bases, the J end by 2 bases, with 5 bases between. The CDR3 loop is CARNPYEQYF. For the CDR3, the DNA is TGTGCCAGGAACCCCTACGAGCAGTACTTC.

This clonotype showed up just a few times. The chain combines TRBV29-1 with TRBJ2-2; 10 positions agree with TRBD1. V was clipped by 5 bases and J by 5 bases; unmatched bases: 5. The CDR3 is 14 residues long. The germline gives CDR1 SQVTM, CDR2 ANQGSEA. This CDR3 is CSVFGQGGTGELFF. CDR3 nucleotides: TGCAGCGTTTTCGGACAGGGGGGAACCGGGGAGCTGTTTTTT.

A single count supports this clonotype. The chain combines TRBV7-6 with TRBJ2-3; 8 positions agree with TRBD2. CDR3 length: 17 amino acids. CDR1 and CDR2 from the germline V gene are SGHVS and FNYEAQ. Losses at the gene ends were 0 bases for V and 3 bases for J; bases not matched to a gene: 8. CDR3 DNA sequence: TGTGCCAGCAGCTTAGCAGGCAGCGGGAGATCGACAGATACGCAGTATTTT. Translated: CASSLAGSGRSTDTQYF.

This clonotype has more than one count but fewer than ten. One end of the junction fails to match germline, which may point to a read error. The CDR3 spells CASSLALGTGYTEAFF. CDR3 sequence (DNA): TGCGCCAGCAGCTTGGCCCTCGGGACAGGGTACACTGAAGCTTTCTTT. This chain uses TRBV7-9 with TRBJ1-1, with 9 bases aligning to TRBD1. CDR3 length: 16 residues. Germline lookup yields CDR1 SEHNR and CDR2 FQNEAQ (reference sequence).